These 18 T cell receptor beta chains came from one sample sequenced in a study of T-cell reconstitution after alpha-beta-depleted transplantation in children. Unique molecular identifiers were incorporated when the TCRbeta library was constructed. In TCRdb, the PCR reads were re-called with MiXCR into one record per CDR3 protein. Of 150,000 to 250,000 distinct CDR3 sequences in the sample, approximately 6% were seen once. The sample was PBMCs, taken before TCRalphabeta/CD19-depleted stem cell transplant. These receptors were collected from a girl less than two years old with combined immunodeficiency, due to receive a stem cell transplant.

This clonotype was observed at least ten times. This sequence joins TRBV7-9 and TRBJ2-7; no definite D call. CDR1 and CDR2 from the germline V gene are SEHNR and FQNEAQ (reference sequence). The CDR3 sequence is 13 residues long. Deletions cut 5 bases from V and 0 bases from J, with 8 bases between. In nucleotides, the CDR3 is TGTGCCAGCAGCCCAGGAGACTCCTACGAGCAGTACTTC. It translates to CASSPGDSYEQYF. Filled out from reference TRBV7-9 and TRBJ2-7, the complete variable domain reads DTGVSQNPRHKITKRGQNVTFRCDPISEHNRLYWYRQTLGQGPEFLTYFQNEAQLEKSRLLSDRFSAERPKGSFSTLEIQRTEQGDSAMYLCASSPGDSYEQYFGPGTRLTVT.

This clonotype was observed at least ten times. The gene calls are TRBV10-2 and TRBJ2-1, with TRBD2 identical over 10 bases. Germline CDR1 and CDR2: WSHSY and SAAADI. The CDR3 sequence is 19 residues long. Trimming removed 0 bases from V and 5 bases from J; junction bases left unmatched: 13. The CDR3 nucleotides are TGCGCCAGCAGTGAGTCGCATAGCGGGAGGCCCTCCCCTGACAATGAGCAGTTCTTC. The encoded protein is CASSESHSGRPSPDNEQFF.

The table lists this clonotype with many counts. V and J are TRBV7-6 and TRBJ2-7; TRBD2 might be the D (7 bases). Germline lookup yields CDR1 SGHVS and CDR2 FNYEAQ. This CDR3 contains 16 residues. The V end was cut by 5 bases, the J end by 0 bases, with 17 bases between. CDR3 protein: CASSQAPGGRSYEQYF. CDR3 nucleotide sequence: TGTGCCAGCAGCCAGGCCCCGGGGGGCCGCTCCTACGAGCAGTACTTC.

This clonotype occurred many times. The chain links TRBV20-1 to TRBJ2-1; D remains unclear. Per germline, CDR1 DFQATT and CDR2 SNEGSKA (reference sequence). The CDR3 has 15 residues. V lost 6 bases and J lost 4, with 19 bases in between. The CDR3 region is CSAENHRAIYNEQFF. The CDR3 coding sequence is TGCAGTGCGGAGAACCACCGGGCGATATACAATGAGCAGTTCTTC.

The chain joins TRBV4-1 to TRBJ2-3; weak D call: TRBD2 (5 bases). The CDR3 totals 15 residues. CDR1 MGHRA and CDR2 YSYEKL come from the germline V gene. Trimming removed 4 bases at V and 2 bases at J, with 13 bases between. The CDR3 loop reads CASSLQSGFTDTQYF. The CDR3 DNA reads TGCGCCAGCAGCCTTCAAAGCGGATTCACAGATACGCAGTATTTT.

This clonotype was counted ten times or more. The V and J genes are TRBV27 and TRBJ2-2; the match to TRBD2 covers 9 bases. The CDR3 length is 16 residues. Germline-derived CDR1 and CDR2 are MNHEY and SMNVEV (reference sequence). The CDR3 sequence is CAASGGGESGTGELFF. CDR3 DNA sequence: TGTGCTGCGTCTGGCGGGGGGGAATCCGGCACCGGGGAGCTGTTTTTT.

This clonotype was observed many times. Here the CDR3 reads CASSAVGRNQPQHF. The CDR3 DNA reads TGTGCCAGCAGCGCCGTTGGGCGCAATCAGCCCCAGCATTTT. The rearrangement links TRBV7-2 to TRBJ1-5; D gene ambiguous. The germline V gene encodes CDR1 SGHTA and CDR2 FQGNSA. V was cut by 5 bases and J by 2 bases, with 10 bases left in between. This CDR3 comprises 14 residues.

As to this clonotype: It may be a read error: a sequence one base away is much more abundant. The chain uses TRBV27 and TRBJ2-1; a weak D match, TRBD2 (6 bases). Germline V gene data show CDR1 as MNHEY and CDR2 as SMNVEV (reference sequence). V shed 5 bases and J shed 8 bases, with 19 bases lying between them. The CDR3 contains 15 residues. In DNA form, the CDR3 reads TGTGCCAGCAGTCCCTCTAGCGTGAGAAGCCATGAGCAGTTCTTC. Protein sequence: CASSPSSVRSHEQFF.

This clonotype was seen at least ten times. The chain carries TRBV6-2 or TRBV6-3 and TRBJ2-1; no definite D call. The CDR3 spans 13 residues. Germline values: CDR1 MNHEY, CDR2 SVGEGT. Deletions cut 2 bases from V and 7 bases from J, with 9 bases between. This CDR3 is CASSYEPLNEQFF. The CDR3 DNA reads as TGTGCCAGCAGTTACGAGCCCCTAAATGAGCAGTTCTTC.

The rearrangement uses TRBV6-5 and TRBJ1-2; D ambiguous. Trimming stripped 0 bases from V and 7 bases from J, with 12 bases between. Germline assignment: CDR1 MNHEY and CDR2 SVGAGI. The CDR3 consists of 14 residues. CDR3 amino acids: CASSYSIVRFGYTF. In DNA form, the CDR3 reads TGTGCCAGCAGTTACTCGATTGTAAGGTTTGGCTACACCTTC.

The table lists this clonotype with many counts. The rearrangement uses TRBV9 and TRBJ2-7; 7 bases fit TRBD1. CDR1 and CDR2 from the germline V gene are SGDLS and YYNGEE. The V segment lost 1 base and the J segment 5 bases; nucleotides outside the gene matches: 6. The CDR3 totals 14 residues. CDR3 DNA sequence: TGTGCCAGCAGCGTATCAAGGACAGGCGACGAGCAGTACTTC. Translated: CASSVSRTGDEQYF.

This clonotype was recorded many times. This chain uses TRBV20-1 with TRBJ2-1; tentatively, D is TRBD2 (7 bases). The CDR3 contains 17 residues. V dropped 0 bases and J dropped 9 bases, with 24 bases sitting between them. Germline CDR1 DFQATT, CDR2 SNEGSKA (reference sequence). This CDR3 reads CSARDATHIHGGLEQFF. In DNA form, the CDR3 reads TGCAGTGCTAGAGATGCTACACATATCCACGGGGGGCTTGAGCAGTTCTTC.

This clonotype was detected many times. This chain connects TRBV12-3 or TRBV12-4 to TRBJ2-3; TRBD1 matches at 7 bases. This CDR3 contains 17 residues. V lost 5 bases to trimming and J lost 3 bases; unmatched junction nucleotides: 14. The CDR3 sequence is CASSTRTGPWATDTQYF. In nucleotides, the CDR3 is TGTGCCAGCAGTACTCGGACAGGCCCGTGGGCAACAGATACGCAGTATTTT.

The table lists this clonotype with many counts. This sequence joins TRBV15 and TRBJ2-1; either TRBD1 or TRBD2 may fit D (5 bases each). Germline lookup yields CDR1 LNHNV and CDR2 YYDKDF (reference sequence). V was cut by 0 bases and J by 13 bases, with 19 bases left in between. This CDR3 is built from 15 residues. The DNA of the CDR3 is TGTGCCACCAGCAGAGATGTGGGACGGTCAAGGAGCCAGTTCTTC. Translation gives CATSRDVGRSRSQFF.

This clonotype occurred a few times. V is TRBV4-3 and J is TRBJ2-1; 14 nucleotides line up with TRBD2. The CDR3 contains 17 residues. V lost 4 bases, J lost 5 bases, and 7 bases stayed unmatched. Germline V gene data show CDR1 as LGHNA and CDR2 as YSLEER. The CDR3, as DNA: TGCGCCAGCAGCCGTGGGACTAGCGGGAGTGGGCACAATGAGCAGTTCTTC. Translation: CASSRGTSGSGHNEQFF.

At least ten counts were recorded for this clonotype. The chain has TRBV28 and TRBJ2-2, with 7 positions matching TRBD1. Germline CDR1 MDHEN, CDR2 SYDVKM. The V and J ends lost 2 bases and 5 bases, in that order; junction bases with no gene match: 17. The CDR3 is made up of 19 amino acids. CDR3 nucleotide sequence: TGTGCCAGCAGTTTAATCATCTTAGCCCACAGGGGAAGGACCGGGGAGCTGTTTTTT. This gives the protein CASSLIILAHRGRTGELFF.

This clonotype was seen repeatedly, ten times or more. The chain is built from TRBV4-1 and TRBJ1-1; no firm D call. CDR1 is MGHRA and CDR2 is YSYEKL in the germline V gene. The CDR3 covers 17 residues. Between the trimmed V and J ends, which lost 4 bases and 1 base, there was a span of 19 bases. The CDR3 coding sequence is TGCGCCAGCAGCCCAGGCCCCCACCTGATTCAGAACACTGAAGCTTTCTTT. Translated, it gives CASSPGPHLIQNTEAFF.

This clonotype was recorded many times. V gene TRBV29-1 combines with J gene TRBJ2-3, with D uncertain. Germline V CDR1 and CDR2: SQVTM, ANQGSEA. The ends were cut back, 7 bases at V and 2 bases at J, with 13 bases in the middle. CDR3 length: 13 residues. The CDR3 bases are TGCAGCGCTGGGATGCTCCCCACAGATACGCAGTATTTT. It yields the protein CSAGMLPTDTQYF.